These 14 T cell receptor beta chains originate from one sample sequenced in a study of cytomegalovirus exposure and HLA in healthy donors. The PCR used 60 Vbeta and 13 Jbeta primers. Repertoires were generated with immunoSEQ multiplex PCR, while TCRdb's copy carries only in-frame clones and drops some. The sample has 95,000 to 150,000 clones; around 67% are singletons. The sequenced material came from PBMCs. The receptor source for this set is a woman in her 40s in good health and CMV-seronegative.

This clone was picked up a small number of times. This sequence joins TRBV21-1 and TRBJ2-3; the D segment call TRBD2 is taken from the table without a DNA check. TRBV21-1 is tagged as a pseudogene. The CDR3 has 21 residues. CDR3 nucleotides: TGTGCCAGCATCGGGAGAAGGACATCGAGACTAGCGGGAGCTAGCACAGATACGCAGTATTTT. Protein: CASIGRRTSRLAGASTDTQYF.

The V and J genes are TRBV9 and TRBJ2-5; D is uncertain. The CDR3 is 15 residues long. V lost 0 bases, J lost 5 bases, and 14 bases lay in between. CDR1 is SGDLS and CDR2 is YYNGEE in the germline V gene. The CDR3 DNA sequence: TGTGCCAGCAGCGTAGACCCCCAAGCCAGGGAGACCCAGTACTTC. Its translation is CASSVDPQARETQYF.

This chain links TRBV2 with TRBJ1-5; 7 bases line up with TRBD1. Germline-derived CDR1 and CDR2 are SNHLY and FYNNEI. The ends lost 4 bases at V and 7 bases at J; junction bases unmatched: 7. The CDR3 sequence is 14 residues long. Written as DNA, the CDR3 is TGTGCCAGCAGTGGACAGGGCTCAGGGCAGCCCCAGCATTTT. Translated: CASSGQGSGQPQHF.

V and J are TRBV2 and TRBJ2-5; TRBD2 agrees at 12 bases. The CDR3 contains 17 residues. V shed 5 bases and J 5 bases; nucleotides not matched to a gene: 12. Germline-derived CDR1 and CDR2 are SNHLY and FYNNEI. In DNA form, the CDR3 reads TGTGCCAGCAGTCGCGGACTAGCGGGGAGGATAGGGGAGACCCAGTACTTC. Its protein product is CASSRGLAGRIGETQYF.

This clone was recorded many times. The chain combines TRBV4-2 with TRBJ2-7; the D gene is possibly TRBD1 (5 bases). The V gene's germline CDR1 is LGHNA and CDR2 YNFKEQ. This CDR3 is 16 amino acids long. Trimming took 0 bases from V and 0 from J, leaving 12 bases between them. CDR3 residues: CASSQDGAVASYEQYF. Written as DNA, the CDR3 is TGTGCCAGCAGCCAAGATGGGGCCGTGGCCTCCTACGAGCAGTACTTC.

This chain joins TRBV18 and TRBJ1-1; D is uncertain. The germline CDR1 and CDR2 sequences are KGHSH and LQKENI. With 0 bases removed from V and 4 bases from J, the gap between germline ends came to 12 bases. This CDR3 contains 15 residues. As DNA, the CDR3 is TGTGCCAGCTCACCACCCGGAGTCGTAGCCACTGAAGCTTTCTTT. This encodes CASSPPGVVATEAFF.

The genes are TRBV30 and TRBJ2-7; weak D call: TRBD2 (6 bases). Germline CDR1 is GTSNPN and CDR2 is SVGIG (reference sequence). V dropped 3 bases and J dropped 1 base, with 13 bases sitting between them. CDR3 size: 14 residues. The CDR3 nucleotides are TGTGCCTGGAGCAACGGTGGGGGGTCCTACGAGCAGTACTTC. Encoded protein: CAWSNGGGSYEQYF.

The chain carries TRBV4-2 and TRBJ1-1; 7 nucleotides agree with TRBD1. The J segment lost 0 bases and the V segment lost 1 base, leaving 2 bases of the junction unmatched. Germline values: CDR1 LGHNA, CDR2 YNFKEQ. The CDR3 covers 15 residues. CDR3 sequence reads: CASSQGTGMNTEAFF. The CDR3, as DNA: TGTGCCAGCAGCCAAGGGACAGGAATGAACACTGAAGCTTTCTTT.

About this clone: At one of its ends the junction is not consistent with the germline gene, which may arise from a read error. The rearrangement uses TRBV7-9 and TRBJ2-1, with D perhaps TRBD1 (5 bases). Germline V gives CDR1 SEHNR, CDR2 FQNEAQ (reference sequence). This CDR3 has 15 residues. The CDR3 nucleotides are TGTTCCAGCAGCTTTTGGGGCAAGCACCAAAATGAGCAGTTCTTC. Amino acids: CSSSFWGKHQNEQFF. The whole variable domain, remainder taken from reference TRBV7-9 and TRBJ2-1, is DTGVSQNPRHKITKRGQNVTFRCDPISEHNRLYWYRQTLGQGPEFLTYFQNEAQLEKSRLLSDRFSAERPKGSFSTLEIQRTEQGDSAMYLCSSSFWGKHQNEQFFGPGTRLTVL.

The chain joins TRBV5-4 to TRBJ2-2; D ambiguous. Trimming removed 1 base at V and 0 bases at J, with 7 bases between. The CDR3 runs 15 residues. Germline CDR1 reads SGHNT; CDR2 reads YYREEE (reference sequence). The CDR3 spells CASSLSAANTGELFF. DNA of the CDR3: TGTGCCAGCAGCTTGAGCGCAGCGAACACCGGGGAGCTGTTTTTT.

CDR3 sequence (DNA): TGTGCCAGCAGCGGGCGGGGGGGTCCCTACGAGCAGTACTTC. It codes for CASSGRGGPYEQYF. This chain joins TRBV6-5 and TRBJ2-7, with 9 bases that match TRBD2. Germline V gene lookup returns CDR1 MNHEY and CDR2 SVGAGI. The V and J ends lost 6 bases and 2 bases, in that order; junction bases with no gene match: 5. This CDR3 spans 14 amino acids.

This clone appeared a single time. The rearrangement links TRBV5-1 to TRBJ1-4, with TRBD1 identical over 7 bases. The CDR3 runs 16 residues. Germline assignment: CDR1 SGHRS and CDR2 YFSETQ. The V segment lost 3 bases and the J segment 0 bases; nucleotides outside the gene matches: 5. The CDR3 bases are TGCGCCAGCAGCTGGGGGGACAGCTCAACTAATGAAAAACTGTTTTTT. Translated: CASSWGDSSTNEKLFF.

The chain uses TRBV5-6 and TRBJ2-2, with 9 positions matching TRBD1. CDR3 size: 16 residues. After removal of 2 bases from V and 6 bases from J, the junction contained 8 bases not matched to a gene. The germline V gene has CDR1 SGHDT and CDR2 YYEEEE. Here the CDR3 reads CASSFKDRGSAGELFF. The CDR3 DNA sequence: TGTGCCAGCAGCTTCAAAGACAGGGGGTCCGCCGGGGAGCTGTTTTTT.

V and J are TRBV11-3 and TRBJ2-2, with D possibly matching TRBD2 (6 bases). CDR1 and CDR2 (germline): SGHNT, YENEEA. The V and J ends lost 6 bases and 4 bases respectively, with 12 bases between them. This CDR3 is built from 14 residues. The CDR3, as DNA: TGTGCCAGCAGAATGGGAGCGGGCACCGGGGAGCTGTTTTTT. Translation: CASRMGAGTGELFF. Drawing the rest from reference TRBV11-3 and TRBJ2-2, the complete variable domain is EAGVVQSPRYKIIEKKQPVAFWCNPISGHNTLYWYLQNLGQGPELLIRYENEEAVDDSQLPKDRFSAERLKGVDSTLKIQPAELGDSAVYLCASRMGAGTGELFFGEGSRLTVL.